This TCR beta chain emerged from a study of read filtering for tumor transcriptome and immune sequencing. Overall study: After DNase treatment, RNA was made into whole-transcriptome libraries.

This clonotype was recorded at least ten times. This library used roughly 430 ng RNA and molecular barcoded adaptors spanning alpha/delta and beta/gamma chains. TCRdb ran MiXCR on the reads and lists one entry per CDR3 protein. This sample has some 130,000 distinct CDR3 sequences, with 10% to 15% found just once. The V and J ends lost 6 bases and 4 bases, in that order; junction bases with no gene match: 9. Germline values: CDR1 MNHEY, CDR2 SVGEGT. The CDR3 is 16 amino acids. The material sequenced was a population of CD138-negative cells sorted from bone marrow. This TCR came from a donor at least 40 years old with multiple myeloma. V is TRBV6-2 or TRBV6-3 and J is TRBJ2-3; 11 bases agree with TRBD1. The CDR3 reads CASSPGQGALSDTQYF. The CDR3 DNA reads TGTGCCAGCAGCCCCGGACAGGGGGCGCTATCAGATACGCAGTATTTT.